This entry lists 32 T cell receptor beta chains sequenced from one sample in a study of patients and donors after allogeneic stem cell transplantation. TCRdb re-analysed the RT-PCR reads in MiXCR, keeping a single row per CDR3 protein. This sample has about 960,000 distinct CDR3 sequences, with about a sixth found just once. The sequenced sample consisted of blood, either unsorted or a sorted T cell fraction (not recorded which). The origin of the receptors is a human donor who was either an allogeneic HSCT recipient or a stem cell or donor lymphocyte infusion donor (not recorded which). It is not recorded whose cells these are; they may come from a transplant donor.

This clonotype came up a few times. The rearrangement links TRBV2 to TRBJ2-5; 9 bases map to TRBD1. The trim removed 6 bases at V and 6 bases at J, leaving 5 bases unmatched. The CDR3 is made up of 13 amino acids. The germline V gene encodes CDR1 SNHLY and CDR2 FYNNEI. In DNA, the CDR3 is TGTGCCAGCAGAGTGGGACAGGGCCAGACCCAGTACTTC. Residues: CASRVGQGQTQYF.

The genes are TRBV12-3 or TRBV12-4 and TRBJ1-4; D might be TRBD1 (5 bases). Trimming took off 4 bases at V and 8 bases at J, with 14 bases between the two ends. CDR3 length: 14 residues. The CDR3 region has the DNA TGTGCCAGCAGTTCCCGGGGACGTTTAGAAAAACTGTTTTTT. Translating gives CASSSRGRLEKLFF.

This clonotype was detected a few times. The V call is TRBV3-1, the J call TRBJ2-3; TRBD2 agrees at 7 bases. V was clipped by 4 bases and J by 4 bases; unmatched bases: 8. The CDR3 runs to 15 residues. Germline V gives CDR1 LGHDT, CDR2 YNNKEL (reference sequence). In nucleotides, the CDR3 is TGTGCCAGCAGCCGGAGCGGGGACCCCGCAGATACGCAGTATTTT. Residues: CASSRSGDPADTQYF.

The CDR3 spells CAIGRGGQADTQYF. DNA for the CDR3: TGTGCCATCGGAAGGGGGGGGCAAGCAGATACGCAGTATTTT. The chain has TRBV6-1 and TRBJ2-3; perhaps TRBD2 as D (7 bases). Germline-derived CDR1 and CDR2 are MNHNS and SASEGT. V gave up 10 bases and J gave up 4 bases, with 18 bases separating them. This CDR3 comprises 14 residues.

The CDR3 coding sequence is TGTGCCAGCAGCTTAGCAGGGGCGCAAACGAATGAAAAACTGTTTTTT. Translating gives CASSLAGAQTNEKLFF. The chain recombines TRBV7-9 with TRBJ1-4; a possible D gene is TRBD1 (5 bases). From germline, CDR1 is SEHNR and CDR2 FQNEAQ (reference sequence). V shed 0 bases and J shed 5 bases, with 13 bases lying between them. The length of the CDR3 is 16 residues.

The CDR3 sequence is CASSLSNWSEQYF. CDR3 nucleotide sequence: TGTGCCAGCAGTTTATCGAATTGGTCCGAGCAGTACTTC. This chain connects TRBV27 to TRBJ2-7; D is uncertain. The length of the CDR3 is 13 residues. Trimming took 0 bases from V and 6 from J, leaving 9 bases between them. Germline-derived CDR1 and CDR2 are MNHEY and SMNVEV (reference sequence).

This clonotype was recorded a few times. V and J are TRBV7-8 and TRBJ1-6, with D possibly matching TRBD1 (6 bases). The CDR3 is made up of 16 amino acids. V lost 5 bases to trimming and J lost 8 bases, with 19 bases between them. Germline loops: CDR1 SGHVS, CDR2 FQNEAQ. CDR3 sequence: CASSPPGGEGDSPLHF. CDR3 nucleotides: TGTGCCAGCAGCCCCCCTGGGGGGGAGGGGGATTCACCCCTCCACTTT.

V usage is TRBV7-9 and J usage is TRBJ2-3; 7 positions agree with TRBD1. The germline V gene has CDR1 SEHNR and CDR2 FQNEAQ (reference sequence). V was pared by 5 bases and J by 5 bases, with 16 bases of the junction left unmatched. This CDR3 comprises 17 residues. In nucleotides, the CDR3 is TGTGCCAGCAGCCCTCCCCTGAAGACAGGGTGGTTAGATACGCAGTATTTT. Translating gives CASSPPLKTGWLDTQYF. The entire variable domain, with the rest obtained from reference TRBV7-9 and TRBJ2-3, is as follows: DTGVSQNPRHKITKRGQNVTFRCDPISEHNRLYWYRQTLGQGPEFLTYFQNEAQLEKSRLLSDRFSAERPKGSFSTLEIQRTEQGDSAMYLCASSPPLKTGWLDTQYFGPGTRLTVL.

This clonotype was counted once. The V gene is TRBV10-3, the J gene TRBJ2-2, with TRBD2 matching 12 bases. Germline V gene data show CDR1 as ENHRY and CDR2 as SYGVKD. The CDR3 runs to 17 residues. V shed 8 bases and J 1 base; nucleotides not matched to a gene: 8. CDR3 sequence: CAILRTSGIGNTGELFF. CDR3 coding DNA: TGTGCCATCCTTAGGACTAGCGGGATTGGGAACACCGGGGAGCTGTTTTTT.

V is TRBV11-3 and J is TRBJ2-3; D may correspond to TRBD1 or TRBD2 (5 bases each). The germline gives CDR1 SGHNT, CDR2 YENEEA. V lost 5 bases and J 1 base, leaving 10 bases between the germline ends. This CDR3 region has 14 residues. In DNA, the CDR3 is TGTGCCAGCAGCCGTCGGGACGGCACAGATACGCAGTATTTT. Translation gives CASSRRDGTDTQYF. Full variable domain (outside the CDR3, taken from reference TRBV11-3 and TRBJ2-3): EAGVVQSPRYKIIEKKQPVAFWCNPISGHNTLYWYLQNLGQGPELLIRYENEEAVDDSQLPKDRFSAERLKGVDSTLKIQPAELGDSAVYLCASSRRDGTDTQYFGPGTRLTVL.

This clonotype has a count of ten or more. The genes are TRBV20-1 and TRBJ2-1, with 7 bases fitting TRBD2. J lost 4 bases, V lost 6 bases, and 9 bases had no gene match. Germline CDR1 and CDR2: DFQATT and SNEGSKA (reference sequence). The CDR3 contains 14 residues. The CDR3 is CSATPGLPYNEQFF. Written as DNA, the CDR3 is TGCAGTGCAACCCCGGGACTACCATACAATGAGCAGTTCTTC.

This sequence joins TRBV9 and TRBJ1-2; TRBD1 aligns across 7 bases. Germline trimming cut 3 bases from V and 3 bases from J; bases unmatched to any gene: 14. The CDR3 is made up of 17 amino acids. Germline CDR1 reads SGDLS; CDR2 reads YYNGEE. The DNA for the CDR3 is TGTGCCAGCAGCGCGTTTGAGGGACAGCGGCTGGACTATGGCTACACCTTC. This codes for CASSAFEGQRLDYGYTF.

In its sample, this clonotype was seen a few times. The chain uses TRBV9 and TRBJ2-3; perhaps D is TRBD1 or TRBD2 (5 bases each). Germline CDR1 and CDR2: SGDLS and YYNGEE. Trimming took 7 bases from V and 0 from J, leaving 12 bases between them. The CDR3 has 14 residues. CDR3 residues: CASRHRDSTDTQYF. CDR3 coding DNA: TGTGCCAGCCGGCATCGGGACAGCACAGATACGCAGTATTTT.

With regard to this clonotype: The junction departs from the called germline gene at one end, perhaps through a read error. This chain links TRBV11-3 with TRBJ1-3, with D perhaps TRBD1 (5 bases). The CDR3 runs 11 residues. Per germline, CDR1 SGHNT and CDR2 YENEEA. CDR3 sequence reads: CASSSGLGGTF. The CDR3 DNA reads TGTGCCAGCAGCTCCGGCCTTGGAGGGACTTTT.

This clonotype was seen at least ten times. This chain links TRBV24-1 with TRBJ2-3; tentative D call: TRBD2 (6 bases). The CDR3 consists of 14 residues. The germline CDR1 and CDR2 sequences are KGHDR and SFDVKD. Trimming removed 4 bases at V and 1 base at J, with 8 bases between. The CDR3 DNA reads TGTGCCACCAGTGACCGCGGGGGCACAGATACGCAGTATTTT. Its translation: CATSDRGGTDTQYF.

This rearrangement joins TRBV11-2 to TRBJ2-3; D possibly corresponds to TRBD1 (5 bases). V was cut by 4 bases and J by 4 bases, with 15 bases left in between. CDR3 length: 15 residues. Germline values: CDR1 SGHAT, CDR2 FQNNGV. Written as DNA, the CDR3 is TGTGCCAGCAGCTCGCAACAGGTCCCCCCAGATACGCAGTATTTT. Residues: CASSSQQVPPDTQYF.

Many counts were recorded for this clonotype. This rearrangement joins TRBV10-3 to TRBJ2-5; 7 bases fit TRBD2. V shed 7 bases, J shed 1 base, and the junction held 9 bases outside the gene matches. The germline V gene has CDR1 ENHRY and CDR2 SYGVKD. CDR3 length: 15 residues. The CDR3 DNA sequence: TGTGCCATCACTTCGGGCAGGGAGGGCCAAGAGACCCAGTACTTC. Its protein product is CAITSGREGQETQYF.

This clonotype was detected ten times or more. The CDR3 loop is CATQTGTDNTGELFF. The CDR3, as DNA: TGTGCCACCCAGACCGGGACAGATAACACCGGGGAGCTGTTTTTT. The chain uses TRBV6-2 or TRBV6-3 and TRBJ2-2; 7 positions agree with TRBD1. CDR1 is MNHEY and CDR2 is SVGEGT in the germline V gene. Trimming removed 10 bases from V and 2 bases from J; junction bases left unmatched: 10. There are 15 residues in the CDR3.

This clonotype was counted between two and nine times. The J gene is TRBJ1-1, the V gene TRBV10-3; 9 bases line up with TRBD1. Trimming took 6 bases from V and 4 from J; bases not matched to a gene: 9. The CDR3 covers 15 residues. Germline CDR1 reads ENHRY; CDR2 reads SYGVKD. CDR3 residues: CAIRMGQGWSTEAFF. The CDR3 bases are TGTGCCATCAGGATGGGACAGGGCTGGAGCACTGAAGCTTTCTTT.

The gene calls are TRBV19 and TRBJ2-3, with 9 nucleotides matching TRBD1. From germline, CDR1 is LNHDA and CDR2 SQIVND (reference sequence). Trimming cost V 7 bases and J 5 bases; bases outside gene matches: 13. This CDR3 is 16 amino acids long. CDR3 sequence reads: CASTVSSGTGLDTQYF. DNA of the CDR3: TGTGCCAGTACGGTCTCTTCCGGGACAGGGTTAGATACGCAGTATTTT. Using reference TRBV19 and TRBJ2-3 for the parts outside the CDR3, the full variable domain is DGGITQSPKYLFRKEGQNVTLSCEQNLNHDAMYWYRQDPGQGLRLIYYSQIVNDFQKGDIAEGYSVSREKKESFPLTVTSAQKNPTAFYLCASTVSSGTGLDTQYFGPGTRLTVL.

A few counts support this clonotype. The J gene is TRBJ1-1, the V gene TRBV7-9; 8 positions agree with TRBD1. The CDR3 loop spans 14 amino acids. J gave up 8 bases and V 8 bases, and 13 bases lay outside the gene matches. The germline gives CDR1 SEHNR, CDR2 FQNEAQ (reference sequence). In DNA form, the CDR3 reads TGTGCCAGCCGAGATCGACAGGGGACTACAGAAGCTTTCTTT. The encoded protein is CASRDRQGTTEAFF.

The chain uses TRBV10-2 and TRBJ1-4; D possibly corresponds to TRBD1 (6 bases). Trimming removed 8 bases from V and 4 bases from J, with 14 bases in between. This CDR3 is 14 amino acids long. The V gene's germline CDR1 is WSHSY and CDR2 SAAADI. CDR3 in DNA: TGCGCCAGCTCCGCCGGGACACGTAATGAAAAACTGTTTTTT. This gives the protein CASSAGTRNEKLFF.

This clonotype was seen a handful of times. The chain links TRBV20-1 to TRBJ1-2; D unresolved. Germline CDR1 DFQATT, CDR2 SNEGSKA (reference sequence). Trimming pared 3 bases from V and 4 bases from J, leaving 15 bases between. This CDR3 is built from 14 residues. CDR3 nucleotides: TGCAGTGCTAGTTCCGCACAGAGATCCTATGGCTACACCTTC. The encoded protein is CSASSAQRSYGYTF.

The CDR3 sequence: CASDERGRNQPQHF. The CDR3 DNA sequence: TGTGCCAGCGATGAGAGGGGGCGCAATCAGCCCCAGCATTTT. V and J are TRBV6-1 and TRBJ1-5; 7 positions agree with TRBD1. Trimming took 8 bases from V and 2 from J; bases not matched to a gene: 6. Germline CDR1 is MNHNS and CDR2 is SASEGT. The CDR3 runs to 14 residues.

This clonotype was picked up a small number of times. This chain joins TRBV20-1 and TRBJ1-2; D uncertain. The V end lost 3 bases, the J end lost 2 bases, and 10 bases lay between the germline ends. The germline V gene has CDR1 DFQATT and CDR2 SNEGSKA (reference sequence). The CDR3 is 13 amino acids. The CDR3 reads CSASILGNYGYTF. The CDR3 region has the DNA TGCAGTGCTAGTATTCTGGGGAACTATGGCTACACCTTC.

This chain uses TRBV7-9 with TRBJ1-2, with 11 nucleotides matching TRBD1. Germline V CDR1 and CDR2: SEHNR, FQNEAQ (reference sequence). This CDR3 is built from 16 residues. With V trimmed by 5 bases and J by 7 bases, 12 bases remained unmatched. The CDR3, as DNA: TGTGCCAGCAGCCTACTACCGGGACAGGGGGACGGTGGCTACACCTTC. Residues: CASSLLPGQGDGGYTF. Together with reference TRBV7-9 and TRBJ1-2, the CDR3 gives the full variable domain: DTGVSQNPRHKITKRGQNVTFRCDPISEHNRLYWYRQTLGQGPEFLTYFQNEAQLEKSRLLSDRFSAERPKGSFSTLEIQRTEQGDSAMYLCASSLLPGQGDGGYTFGSGTRLTVV.

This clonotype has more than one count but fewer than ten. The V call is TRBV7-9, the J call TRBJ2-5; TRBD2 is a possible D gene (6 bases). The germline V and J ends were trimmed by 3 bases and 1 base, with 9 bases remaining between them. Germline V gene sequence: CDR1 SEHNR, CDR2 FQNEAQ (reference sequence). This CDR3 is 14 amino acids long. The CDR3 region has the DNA TGTGCCAGCAGCTTCGGGGGACTCCAAGAGACCCAGTACTTC. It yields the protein CASSFGGLQETQYF.

The CDR3: CSAPDPGVSYEQYF. The CDR3 region has the DNA TGCAGTGCGCCCGATCCGGGGGTCTCCTACGAGCAGTACTTC. This chain links TRBV20-1 with TRBJ2-7, with a weak D call TRBD2 (6 bases). Germline loops: CDR1 DFQATT, CDR2 SNEGSKA (reference sequence). V was cut by 6 bases and J by 0 bases, with 15 bases left in between. This CDR3 comprises 14 residues.

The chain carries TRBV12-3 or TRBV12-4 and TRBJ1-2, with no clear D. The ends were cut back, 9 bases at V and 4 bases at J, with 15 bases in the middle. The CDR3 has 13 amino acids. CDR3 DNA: TGTGCCAGTGGATCCGGGGATATCTATGGCTACACCTTC. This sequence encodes CASGSGDIYGYTF.

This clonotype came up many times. Here the CDR3 DNA reads TGCAGCGTCCGGACAGGGGGCTGGGGTTCACCCCTCCACTTT. Its protein product is CSVRTGGWGSPLHF. The V gene is TRBV29-1, the J gene TRBJ1-6; TRBD1 aligns across 11 bases. CDR3 length equals 14 residues. Germline lookup yields CDR1 SQVTM and CDR2 ANQGSEA. The junction had 7 bases not matched to a gene; V was cut back by 6 bases and J by 9 bases.

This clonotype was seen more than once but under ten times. Here the CDR3 reads CSAARIDYGYTF. CDR3 coding DNA: TGCAGTGCCGCCCGGATCGACTATGGCTACACCTTC. V usage is TRBV20-1 and J usage is TRBJ1-2; D not certain. Germline CDR1 DFQATT, CDR2 SNEGSKA (reference sequence). This CDR3 is 12 amino acids long. V shed 6 bases and J shed 3 bases, with 11 bases lying between them.

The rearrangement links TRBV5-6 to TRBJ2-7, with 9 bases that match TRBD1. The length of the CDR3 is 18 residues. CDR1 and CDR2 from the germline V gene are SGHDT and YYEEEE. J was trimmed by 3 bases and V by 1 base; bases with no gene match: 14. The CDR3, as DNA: TGTGCCAGCAGCTTGTTTGGAACGGGGGGACAGGGAAGCTACGAGCAGTACTTC. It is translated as CASSLFGTGGQGSYEQYF.